This T cell receptor beta chain appears in the sequencing data of a study of cytotoxic CD8 clonotypes in ibrutinib-treated CLL. Overall study context: Across the patients, 10 to 11 were relapsed/refractory, roughly 15 treatment-naive and roughly 18 IGHV unmutated.

Trimming pared 3 bases from V and 4 bases from J, leaving 13 bases between. CDR1 and CDR2 from the germline V gene are SQVTM and ANQGSEA. The CDR3 contains 14 residues. For TCR beta libraries, about 2 micrograms of genomic DNA were obtained from cryopreserved PBMCs. Targeted sequencing depth ranged from 1 in 200,000 to 1 in 1 million T cells. Sequenced by immunoSEQ multiplex PCR; TCRdb stores in-frame clones only, minus some. This table holds fewer than 300,000 clones, around 76% found once. This clonotype originated in a human donor with chronic lymphocytic leukemia. Specimen: PBMCs, collected at disease progression, from a patient treated with ibrutinib. This chain uses TRBV29-1 with TRBJ2-1; either TRBD1 or TRBD2 may fit D (6 bases each). CDR3 sequence (DNA): TGCAGCGTTGAGAGGGGGGTTCTGTACAATGAGCAGTTCTTC. Translation: CSVERGVLYNEQFF.